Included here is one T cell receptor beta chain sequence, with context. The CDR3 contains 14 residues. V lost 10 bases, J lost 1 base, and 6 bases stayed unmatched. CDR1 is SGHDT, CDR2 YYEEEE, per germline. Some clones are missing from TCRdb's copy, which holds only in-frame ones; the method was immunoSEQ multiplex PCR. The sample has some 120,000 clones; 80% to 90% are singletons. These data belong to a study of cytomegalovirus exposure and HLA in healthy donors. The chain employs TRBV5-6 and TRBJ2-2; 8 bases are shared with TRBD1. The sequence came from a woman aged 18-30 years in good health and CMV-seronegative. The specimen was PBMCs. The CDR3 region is CAWGTGRNTGELFF. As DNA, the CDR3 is TGTGCCTGGGGGACAGGAAGGAACACCGGGGAGCTGTTTTTT.